This entry is about one TCR beta chain. J lost 2 bases, V lost 4 bases, and 12 bases had no gene match. The CDR3 is 17 amino acids. CDR1 is SNHLY, CDR2 FYNNEI, per germline. These data originate in a study of T cell repertoires and Cas9 in healthy adults. Using immunoSEQ multiplex PCR, the repertoire was profiled, and TCRdb retains in-frame clones only, with some absent. Here the sample spans more than 12,000 clones, about nine tenths being singletons. Sequencing used Tregs (CD4+, CD25+, CD127-, CD137-, CD154-) from PBMCs; culture status not recorded. J is TRBJ2-7 and V is TRBV2; 9 positions match TRBD1. The TCR comes from a human donor in good health. CDR3 DNA: TGTGCCAGCAGTGTATCCCCCCCGGACAGGGGACCCTACGAGCAGTACTTC. Encoded protein: CASSVSPPDRGPYEQYF. Full variable domain (rest looked up from reference TRBV2 and TRBJ2-7): EPEVTQTPSHQVTQMGQEVILRCVPISNHLYFYWYRQILGQKVEFLVSFYNNEISEKSEIFDDQFSVERPDGSNFTLKIRSTKLEDSAMYFCASSVSPPDRGPYEQYFGPGTRLTVT.